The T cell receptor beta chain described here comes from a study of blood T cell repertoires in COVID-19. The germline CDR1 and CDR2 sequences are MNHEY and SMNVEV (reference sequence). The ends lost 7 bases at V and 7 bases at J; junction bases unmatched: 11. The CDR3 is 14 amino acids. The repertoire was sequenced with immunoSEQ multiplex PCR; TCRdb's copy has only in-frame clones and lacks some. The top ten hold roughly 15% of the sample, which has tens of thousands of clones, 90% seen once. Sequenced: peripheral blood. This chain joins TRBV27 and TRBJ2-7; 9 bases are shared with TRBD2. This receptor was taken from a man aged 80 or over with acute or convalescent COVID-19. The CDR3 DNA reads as TGTGCCAGCAACAAACCGGGACTAGCTGGGGAGCAGTACTTC. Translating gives CASNKPGLAGEQYF.